The 26 T cell receptor beta chains given below trace back to one sample, sequenced in a study of blood T cells in healthy people across ages. Through a sample-barcoded 5' primer and a J-beta primer mix, a second PCR was run for roughly 7 to 11 cycles. MiXCR, applied by TCRdb to the 5' RACE reads, yields one record per CDR3 protein. Seen here are roughly 680,000 distinct CDR3 sequences, 40% to 65% observed once, and the top ten hold roughly 13%. The specimen sequenced was blood. These receptors all stem from a woman older than 75 in good health.

Only a few counts were recorded for this clonotype. This chain uses TRBV2 with TRBJ2-3; D ambiguous. The ends were cut back, 6 bases at V and 4 bases at J, with 14 bases in the middle. The CDR3 length is 14 residues. Germline CDR1 and CDR2: SNHLY and FYNNEI. CDR3 in amino acids: CASSPTSSADTQYF. The CDR3, as DNA: TGTGCCAGCAGCCCCACGAGCAGCGCAGATACGCAGTATTTT.

The chain joins TRBV7-2 to TRBJ1-3; D is uncertain. This CDR3 has 16 residues. CDR1 is SGHTA, CDR2 FQGNSA, per germline. The V end lost 0 bases, the J end lost 0 bases, and 9 bases lay between the germline ends. The CDR3 loop reads CASSLAAFSSGNTIYF. CDR3 DNA sequence: TGTGCCAGCAGCTTAGCAGCCTTCTCCTCTGGAAACACCATATATTTT.

This sequence joins TRBV7-9 and TRBJ2-1; D may be TRBD1 (5 bases). The V and J ends lost 5 bases and 4 bases respectively, with 21 bases between them. The CDR3 loop spans 17 amino acids. Germline CDR1 SEHNR, CDR2 FQNEAQ (reference sequence). The CDR3 DNA sequence: TGTGCCAGCAGCCCAGGGCAGGCGAAGGACCCATACAATGAGCAGTTCTTC. Its translation: CASSPGQAKDPYNEQFF.

V gene TRBV27 combines with J gene TRBJ1-6, with 9 nucleotides matching TRBD1. CDR1 and CDR2 (germline): MNHEY, SMNVEV (reference sequence). Trimming took 3 bases from V and 6 from J; bases not matched to a gene: 6. This CDR3 spans 16 amino acids. As DNA, the CDR3 is TGTGCCAGCAGTTTCCAACCGGGACAGGGTAATTCACCCCTCCACTTT. Translating gives CASSFQPGQGNSPLHF.

This clonotype was seen more than once but under ten times. A much larger clone lies a single base off, so this may be a read error. The chain recombines TRBV20-1 with TRBJ2-5; D is unclear. Trimming stripped 0 bases from V and 0 bases from J, with 11 bases between. The CDR3 has 15 amino acids. Germline-derived CDR1 and CDR2 are DFQATT and SNEGSKA (reference sequence). The CDR3 DNA reads as TGCAGTGCTAGAGATGAGCGAGCGTACCAAGAGACCCAGTACTTC. It yields the protein CSARDERAYQETQYF.

Notes on this clonotype: A much larger clone is a single base away; this may be a read error. The rearrangement links TRBV20-1 to TRBJ2-7, with TRBD2 matching 8 bases. The germline CDR1 and CDR2 sequences are DFQATT and SNEGSKA (reference sequence). This CDR3 is built from 15 residues. V trimming: 2 bases; J trimming: 7 bases; junction bases outside the gene matches: 13. CDR3 bases: TGCAGTGCTAGATCCGGACTAGCCGTCTACAATGAGCAGTACTTC. Translation: CSARSGLAVYNEQYF.

The chain joins TRBV28 to TRBJ2-7; D is unclear. V gave up 11 bases and J gave up 2 bases, with 16 bases separating them. This CDR3 region has 13 residues. The V gene's germline CDR1 is MDHEN and CDR2 SYDVKM. The CDR3 is CASRAALTYEQYF. DNA for the CDR3: TGTGCCTCAAGGGCAGCCCTAACCTACGAGCAGTACTTC. Complete variable domain (other parts from reference TRBV28 and TRBJ2-7): DVKVTQSSRYLVKRTGEKVFLECVQDMDHENMFWYRQDPGLGLRLIYFSYDVKMKEKGDIPEGYSVSREKKERFSLILESASTNQTSMYLCASRAALTYEQYFGPGTRLTVT.

This clonotype was seen ten or more times. The chain uses TRBV20-1 and TRBJ2-5, with 12 bases lining up with TRBD2. The CDR3 sequence is 13 residues long. J gave up 3 bases and V 8 bases, and 4 bases lay outside the gene matches. The germline CDR1 and CDR2 sequences are DFQATT and SNEGSKA (reference sequence). The CDR3 coding sequence is TGCAGTTGTCTAGCGGGAGGGAAAGAGACCCAGTACTTC. This encodes CSCLAGGKETQYF.

This clonotype was observed many times. The chain couples TRBV7-2 to TRBJ2-1; TRBD2 aligns across 14 bases. The CDR3 has 18 amino acids. With V trimmed by 3 bases and J by 1 base, 5 bases remained unmatched. Germline assignment: CDR1 SGHTA and CDR2 FQGNSA. The CDR3 reads CASSFGTSGRGSYNEQFF. CDR3 bases: TGTGCCAGCAGCTTTGGGACTAGCGGGAGAGGGTCCTACAATGAGCAGTTCTTC. The full variable domain, rest sourced from reference TRBV7-2 and TRBJ2-1, is GAGVSQSPSNKVTEKGKDVELRCDPISGHTALYWYRQSLGQGLEFLIYFQGNSAPDKSGLPSDRFSAERTGGSVSTLTIQRTQQEDSAVYLCASSFGTSGRGSYNEQFFGPGTRLTVL.

The chain has TRBV7-2 and TRBJ2-1; 9 bases are shared with TRBD2. The V and J ends lost 6 bases and 1 base, in that order; junction bases with no gene match: 7. The length of the CDR3 is 16 residues. Germline V gives CDR1 SGHTA, CDR2 FQGNSA. The CDR3 DNA follows: TGTGCCAGCAGTGTCGGGACTAGCCTATCCTACAATGAGCAGTTCTTC. Its translation: CASSVGTSLSYNEQFF. Combining the CDR3 with reference TRBV7-2 and TRBJ2-1 gives the whole variable domain GAGVSQSPSNKVTEKGKDVELRCDPISGHTALYWYRQSLGQGLEFLIYFQGNSAPDKSGLPSDRFSAERTGGSVSTLTIQRTQQEDSAVYLCASSVGTSLSYNEQFFGPGTRLTVL.

The J gene is TRBJ2-7, the V gene TRBV2; TRBD1 matches at 11 bases. Losses at the gene ends were 6 bases for V and 4 bases for J; bases not matched to a gene: 5. From germline, CDR1 is SNHLY and CDR2 FYNNEI. The CDR3 runs to 14 residues. The CDR3 spells CASRGTGGAYEQYF. CDR3 in DNA: TGTGCCAGCAGGGGGACAGGGGGGGCTTACGAGCAGTACTTC.

The rearrangement joins TRBV6-1 to TRBJ2-1; TRBD1 matches 10 bases. This CDR3 spans 18 amino acids. V was clipped by 5 bases and J by 0 bases; unmatched bases: 10. Germline loops: CDR1 MNHNS, CDR2 SASEGT. The CDR3 sequence: CASSQPGQGSGSYNEQFF. CDR3 DNA sequence: TGTGCCAGCAGTCAACCGGGACAGGGGTCAGGCTCCTACAATGAGCAGTTCTTC.

The J gene is TRBJ1-5, the V gene TRBV28; D call uncertain. Trimming left V 2 bases short and J 2 bases short, with 10 bases between. Germline-derived CDR1 and CDR2 are MDHEN and SYDVKM. This CDR3 contains 15 residues. The CDR3 DNA sequence: TGTGCCAGCAGTTTAGTTAGGGCAGGCAATCAGCCCCAGCATTTT. Translation: CASSLVRAGNQPQHF.

This clonotype has more than one count but fewer than ten. The rearrangement links TRBV28 to TRBJ1-6, with 8 bases identical to TRBD1. The V gene's germline CDR1 is MDHEN and CDR2 SYDVKM. The CDR3 consists of 17 residues. V was pared by 4 bases and J by 5 bases, with 10 bases of the junction left unmatched. For the CDR3, the DNA is TGTGCCAGCAGTTCGCTCAGGGGGCTTGTGGATAATTCACCCCTCCACTTT. Translating it yields CASSSLRGLVDNSPLHF.

The chain couples TRBV7-9 to TRBJ1-5; 9 nucleotides align to TRBD1. Trimming removed 5 bases from V and 1 base from J; junction bases left unmatched: 6. The CDR3 is 16 amino acids. Germline V gene sequence: CDR1 SEHNR, CDR2 FQNEAQ (reference sequence). The CDR3 nucleotides are TGTGCCAGCAGCCTCGACAGGGGGGTCAGCAATCAGCCCCAGCATTTT. Protein: CASSLDRGVSNQPQHF.

The V gene is TRBV10-3, the J gene TRBJ1-1; D unclear. V lost 6 bases and J lost 3, with 8 bases in between. This CDR3 has 12 residues. The V gene's germline CDR1 is ENHRY and CDR2 SYGVKD. Written as DNA, the CDR3 is TGTGCCATCAGAGACCAGTACACTGAAGCTTTCTTT. Residues: CAIRDQYTEAFF.

In its sample, this clonotype was seen many times. The rearrangement joins TRBV25-1 to TRBJ2-3; D is perhaps TRBD1 (6 bases). Trimming removed 2 bases at V and 2 bases at J, with 17 bases between. The CDR3 has 17 residues. Germline loops: CDR1 MGHDK, CDR2 SYGVNS. The CDR3 DNA sequence: TGTGCCAGCAGTGAAGAGAACAGGGCCCTGCACACAGATACGCAGTATTTT. Its protein product is CASSEENRALHTDTQYF.

This clonotype was counted between two and nine times. This chain links TRBV21-1 with TRBJ1-1; the table's D gene call, TRBD1, was not cross checked with the DNA. TRBV21-1 is a listed pseudogene. CDR3 length: 15 amino acids. The DNA of the CDR3 is TGTGCCAGCAAAAGGGGGGATTCCGTGAACACTGAAGCTTTCTTT. It translates to CASKRGDSVNTEAFF.

Remarks on this clonotype: An end of the junction does not agree with germline; a read error may underlie this. This chain links TRBV28 with TRBJ1-2, with D possibly being TRBD1 (6 bases). The CDR3 has 14 amino acids. CDR1 and CDR2 (germline): MDHEN, SYDVKM. Written as DNA, the CDR3 is TGTGCCAGCAGTTCCCCGGGGGGCGGCTATGGTTACACCTTC. As protein: CASSSPGGGYGYTF.

This clonotype was counted between two and nine times. The genes are TRBV5-1 and TRBJ2-1; D perhaps matches TRBD2 (5 bases). Trimming stripped 4 bases from V and 7 bases from J, with 15 bases between. The CDR3 is 14 residues long. Germline loops: CDR1 SGHRS, CDR2 YFSETQ. The chain's CDR3 is CASSVKAGPNEQFF. CDR3 in DNA: TGCGCCAGCAGCGTGAAGGCGGGTCCAAATGAGCAGTTCTTC.

The DNA of the CDR3 is TGTGCCAGCTCCTTAACTAGGGGAACAGATACGCAGTATTTT. It encodes CASSLTRGTDTQYF. The V and J genes are TRBV2 and TRBJ2-3; D may match TRBD1 or TRBD2 (5 bases each). The CDR3 totals 14 residues. V lost 8 bases and J lost 3, with 15 bases in between. Germline V gene sequence: CDR1 SNHLY, CDR2 FYNNEI.

This chain connects TRBV27 to TRBJ1-1; TRBD1 agrees at 11 bases. J was trimmed by 4 bases and V by 5 bases; bases with no gene match: 12. Germline CDR1 MNHEY, CDR2 SMNVEV (reference sequence). The CDR3 runs to 17 residues. The CDR3 coding sequence is TGTGCCAGCAGTGCCCAGGACAGGGGGCTAGTTGGCACTGAAGCTTTCTTT. It specifies CASSAQDRGLVGTEAFF.

This clonotype showed up just a few times. V is TRBV28 and J is TRBJ2-1, with 9 bases that match TRBD2. Germline values: CDR1 MDHEN, CDR2 SYDVKM. The V and J ends lost 7 bases and 6 bases, in that order; junction bases with no gene match: 4. The CDR3 runs 13 residues. The CDR3 bases are TGTGCCAGCATAGGCGGGAGGGGCAATGAGCAGTTCTTC. This encodes CASIGGRGNEQFF.

This clonotype has only a few counts. This sequence joins TRBV4-1 and TRBJ2-7; D remains ambiguous. Trimming pared 4 bases from V and 7 bases from J, leaving 17 bases between. Germline CDR1 reads MGHRA; CDR2 reads YSYEKL. The CDR3 is 14 amino acids. The DNA of the CDR3 is TGCGCCAGCAGCCCTCTTTACGGGTGGAATGAGCAGTACTTC. This codes for CASSPLYGWNEQYF.

In its sample, this clonotype was seen many times. The chain links TRBV5-1 to TRBJ2-7, with TRBD1 identical over 12 bases. CDR3 length equals 16 residues. Trimming removed 0 bases from V and 7 bases from J; junction bases left unmatched: 8. From germline, CDR1 is SGHRS and CDR2 YFSETQ. CDR3 loop: CASSLGDRGPLKEQYF. Here the CDR3 DNA reads TGCGCCAGCAGCTTGGGGGACAGGGGGCCCCTTAAAGAGCAGTACTTC.

This clonotype has at least ten counts. This chain joins TRBV3-1 and TRBJ2-1, with D possibly being TRBD2 (6 bases). The CDR3 has 15 residues. V was trimmed by 2 bases and J by 1 base, leaving 9 bases between them. CDR1 LGHDT and CDR2 YNNKEL come from the germline V gene (reference sequence). DNA for the CDR3: TGTGCCAGCAGCCAACGGGCGGGGTCCTACAATGAGCAGTTCTTC. It codes for CASSQRAGSYNEQFF.